This T cell receptor beta chain comes out of a study of blood T cell repertoires in COVID-19. CDR3 size: 16 residues. Germline CDR1 is LNHNV and CDR2 is YYDKDF (reference sequence). V lost 0 bases and J lost 5; bases outside the gene matches: 4. TCRdb's copy holds only in-frame clones and misses some; the assay was immunoSEQ multiplex PCR. The data show about 440,000 clones, around nine tenths seen once. The source is a woman aged 30 to 39 with acute or convalescent COVID-19. The sequenced sample was peripheral blood. V gene TRBV15 combines with J gene TRBJ2-1; 10 bases are a match to TRBD1. The CDR3 region has the DNA TGTGCCACCAGCAGAGATAGGGGACAGGGGAACAATGAGCAGTTCTTC. It encodes CATSRDRGQGNNEQFF.